This T cell receptor (beta chain) is from a study of blood T cell repertoires in COVID-19. Study information: From the United States, Italy and Spain came samples of acute and convalescent COVID-19. Nucleic acid was either cDNA or gDNA, and it came from T cells, B-cell-depleted T cells, or PBMCs.

The CDR3 has 15 amino acids. J lost 3 bases, V lost 5 bases, and 6 bases had no gene match. Germline CDR1 and CDR2: SGHAT and FQNNGV. Clones were sequenced by immunoSEQ multiplex PCR, and TCRdb holds only the in-frame ones, with some missing. The sample has approximately 130,000 clones; 85% to 90% are singletons. This chain joins TRBV11-2 and TRBJ2-7; 11 bases are shared with TRBD1. This receptor was identified in a human donor in a cohort sampled during active COVID-19. Sequences were obtained from peripheral blood. The CDR3 protein is CASSLGTGGLYEQYF. CDR3 coding DNA: TGTGCCAGCAGCCTCGGGACAGGGGGACTCTACGAGCAGTACTTC.